Shown below are 30 T cell receptor beta chains from a single sample sequenced in a study of T cells after posttransplantation cyclophosphamide. The naive gate required viable CD3+CD4+ or CD3+CD8+ cells with CCR7+CD45RA+CD45RO-CD95-CD27+CD28+ phenotype. TCRdb's copy holds only in-frame clones and misses some; the assay was immunoSEQ multiplex PCR. The table lists some 20,000 clones, 95% to 98% of them singletons. Sequencing was performed on naive CD4+ T cells sorted from PBMCs. The receptors come from a man aged 40-55 years in good health, CMV-negative, and a related stem cell transplant donor.

The V and J genes are TRBV28 and TRBJ1-2; 7 bases agree with TRBD1. Per the germline V gene, CDR1 is MDHEN and CDR2 is SYDVKM. Trimming cost V 10 bases and J 1 base; bases outside gene matches: 12. The CDR3 is 15 residues long. CDR3 sequence reads: CATTGPGVGNYGYTF. CDR3 sequence (DNA): TGTGCCACGACAGGGCCAGGCGTGGGTAACTATGGCTACACCTTC.

The V call is TRBV4-2, the J call TRBJ1-1, with D perhaps matching TRBD1 (5 bases). V was trimmed by 4 bases and J by 3 bases, leaving 18 bases between them. CDR3 length: 16 amino acids. Germline assignment: CDR1 LGHNA and CDR2 YNFKEQ. The CDR3 protein is CASSRRGYMGDTEAFF. CDR3 DNA: TGTGCCAGCAGCCGGAGGGGTTATATGGGGGACACTGAAGCTTTCTTT.

The gene calls are TRBV6-6 and TRBJ1-6, with unresolved D. The V gene lost 5 bases and the J gene lost 9 bases, with 17 bases spanning the gap. The CDR3 runs to 15 residues. Germline lookup yields CDR1 MNHNY and CDR2 SVGAGI (reference sequence). This CDR3 is CASSIEGALSSPLHF. CDR3 nucleotides: TGTGCCAGCAGTATAGAGGGAGCATTAAGTTCACCCCTCCACTTT.

This clone has only one observation. The chain has TRBV19 and TRBJ2-4; 7 bases are a match to TRBD1. J lost 6 bases, V lost 4 bases, and 0 bases had no gene match. Germline V gene lookup returns CDR1 LNHDA and CDR2 SQIVND (reference sequence). CDR3 size: 12 residues. CDR3 loop: CASSNRGNIQYF. The CDR3 DNA follows: TGTGCCAGTAGTAACAGGGGAAACATTCAGTACTTC.

The chain joins TRBV29-1 to TRBJ2-3; D gene unclear. Deletions cut 3 bases from V and 1 base from J, with 11 bases between. Germline V gene data show CDR1 as SQVTM and CDR2 as ANQGSEA. CDR3 size: 14 residues. For the CDR3, the DNA is TGCAGCGTTGAGGGCGCAGTTCGCACAGATACGCAGTATTTT. Protein: CSVEGAVRTDTQYF.

This clone appeared once. The V and J genes are TRBV2 and TRBJ2-7, with D unclear. The V end was cut by 6 bases, the J end by 4 bases, with 13 bases between. The CDR3 runs 13 residues. The germline V gene encodes CDR1 SNHLY and CDR2 FYNNEI. CDR3 DNA sequence: TGTGCCAGCAGCGCTGAACGGTATTACGAGCAGTACTTC. It codes for CASSAERYYEQYF.

The gene calls are TRBV11-2 and TRBJ2-5; 11 bases fit TRBD2. J gave up 6 bases and V 3 bases, and 9 bases lay outside the gene matches. Germline assignment: CDR1 SGHAT and CDR2 FQNNGV. The CDR3 is 16 residues long. The CDR3 region has the DNA TGTGCCAGCAGCTTGGGTCTAGCGGGAGGCGGAAAGACCCAGTACTTC. Translating gives CASSLGLAGGGKTQYF.

V usage is TRBV4-3 and J usage is TRBJ1-6, with a weak D call TRBD1 (5 bases). V was trimmed by 0 bases and J by 9 bases, leaving 18 bases between them. CDR1 and CDR2 from the germline V gene are LGHNA and YSLEER. This CDR3 contains 17 residues. CDR3 protein: CASSQDWGGDWGSPLHF. For the CDR3, the DNA is TGCGCCAGCAGCCAAGATTGGGGGGGGGATTGGGGTTCACCCCTCCACTTT.

The chain couples TRBV5-6 to TRBJ1-5; TRBD1 matches 7 bases. The CDR3 consists of 15 residues. Germline trimming cut 0 bases from V and 4 bases from J; bases unmatched to any gene: 4. Looked up from germline, CDR1 is SGHDT and CDR2 is YYEEEE. The CDR3 DNA is TGTGCCAGCAGCTTGGGACAGGGCATAAATCAGCCCCAGCATTTT. Its protein is CASSLGQGINQPQHF.

The chain combines TRBV18 with TRBJ1-3, with D tentatively TRBD1 (6 bases). With 3 bases removed from V and 0 bases from J, the gap between germline ends came to 12 bases. CDR3 length equals 16 residues. CDR1 KGHSH and CDR2 LQKENI come from the germline V gene. The CDR3 spells CASSPPQGFSGNTIYF. Here the CDR3 DNA reads TGTGCCAGCTCACCTCCACAGGGCTTCTCTGGAAACACCATATATTTT. The full variable domain, with the rest looked up from reference TRBV18 and TRBJ1-3, is NAGVMQNPRHLVRRRGQEARLRCSPMKGHSHVYWYRQLPEEGLKFMVYLQKENIIDESGMPKERFSAEFPKEGPSILRIQQVVRGDSAAYFCASSPPQGFSGNTIYFGEGSWLTVV.

This chain links TRBV2 with TRBJ1-3, with D unclear. CDR1 and CDR2 from the germline V gene are SNHLY and FYNNEI. The CDR3 spans 15 residues. V was clipped by 6 bases and J by 0 bases, with 12 bases between them. The CDR3 DNA sequence: TGTGCCAGCAGAGTATCGGTGAACTCTGGAAACACCATATATTTT. Its translation: CASRVSVNSGNTIYF.

The chain couples TRBV5-1 to TRBJ1-5; no definite D call. Germline values: CDR1 SGHRS, CDR2 YFSETQ. The germline V and J ends were trimmed by 0 bases and 5 bases, with 12 bases remaining between them. This CDR3 is built from 15 residues. CDR3 DNA sequence: TGCGCCAGCAGCTTGGAGGCTGGGAGTTATCAGCCCCAGCATTTT. As protein: CASSLEAGSYQPQHF.

This chain links TRBV11-2 with TRBJ1-1; TRBD1 is a possible D gene (6 bases). The CDR3 runs to 15 residues. The germline V gene has CDR1 SGHAT and CDR2 FQNNGV. V gave up 3 bases and J gave up 5 bases, with 16 bases separating them. The CDR3 sequence is CASSFETGAQTEAFF. CDR3 sequence (DNA): TGTGCCAGCAGCTTCGAGACAGGCGCGCAAACTGAAGCTTTCTTT.

This clone was observed once. This chain links TRBV7-9 with TRBJ1-1, with unresolved D. CDR1 and CDR2 (germline): SEHNR, FQNEAQ (reference sequence). The ends were cut back, 1 base at V and 5 bases at J, with 8 bases in the middle. The CDR3 has 13 residues. CDR3 sequence: CASSLEGGTEAFF. In DNA, the CDR3 is TGTGCCAGCAGCTTAGAGGGAGGAACTGAAGCTTTCTTT.

This chain uses TRBV7-3 with TRBJ2-2; D is undetermined. The ends were cut back, 2 bases at V and 1 base at J, with 11 bases in the middle. There are 16 residues in the CDR3. The germline CDR1 and CDR2 sequences are SGHTA and FQGTGA. Written as DNA, the CDR3 is TGTGCCAGCAGCTTAGCAGGTGGCCGGAACACCGGGGAGCTGTTTTTT. Translating gives CASSLAGGRNTGELFF.

The CDR3: CASSSLAATDTQYF. CDR3 nucleotides: TGTGCCAGCAGCTCCCTAGCGGCAACAGATACGCAGTATTTT. The V and J genes are TRBV13 and TRBJ2-3, with 7 bases that match TRBD2. The ends lost 4 bases at V and 3 bases at J; junction bases unmatched: 4. The CDR3 spans 14 residues. Germline CDR1 PRHDT, CDR2 FYEKMQ (reference sequence). Using reference TRBV13 and TRBJ2-3 for the parts outside the CDR3, the full variable domain is AAGVIQSPRHLIKEKRETATLKCYPIPRHDTVYWYQQGPGQDPQFLISFYEKMQSDKGSIPDRFSAQQFSDYHSELNMSSLELGDSALYFCASSSLAATDTQYFGPGTRLTVL.

The V call is TRBV29-1, the J call TRBJ2-1; D perhaps matches TRBD2 (6 bases). This CDR3 is 13 amino acids long. Germline loops: CDR1 SQVTM, CDR2 ANQGSEA. V was pared by 6 bases and J by 4 bases, with 13 bases between. In DNA form, the CDR3 reads TGCAGCGTAGGAGGGCCGGTTTACAATGAGCAGTTCTTC. Translated: CSVGGPVYNEQFF.

This chain joins TRBV4-3 and TRBJ2-7; D not certain. CDR3 length: 16 residues. Trimming stripped 0 bases from V and 4 bases from J, with 16 bases between. Germline-derived CDR1 and CDR2 are LGHNA and YSLEER. The CDR3 DNA sequence: TGCGCCAGCAGCCAAGATTTTGATAGTTTCAGGTACGAGCAGTACTTC. Protein: CASSQDFDSFRYEQYF.

J is TRBJ2-2 and V is TRBV7-2, with 9 bases that match TRBD2. Germline CDR1 SGHTA, CDR2 FQGNSA. Unmatched junction bases numbered 8, after V lost 2 bases and J lost 1 base. The CDR3 runs 18 residues. In DNA, the CDR3 is TGTGCCAGCAGCTTACTTGGCGGGAGGGCCTTGAACACCGGGGAGCTGTTTTTT. Residues: CASSLLGGRALNTGELFF.

This chain links TRBV6-5 with TRBJ2-7, with 10 nucleotides matching TRBD2. Trimming removed 8 bases from V and 3 bases from J; junction bases left unmatched: 7. The CDR3 has 14 residues. CDR1 is MNHEY, CDR2 SVGAGI, per germline. This chain's CDR3 is CASHGLAEIYEQYF. The CDR3 DNA reads TGTGCCAGCCATGGACTAGCGGAGATCTACGAGCAGTACTTC.

This clone was seen once. The genes are TRBV6-5 and TRBJ1-5; D is possibly TRBD1 (5 bases). V was shortened by 7 bases and J by 5 bases, with 12 bases between the two germline ends. The CDR3 loop spans 13 amino acids. Germline V gives CDR1 MNHEY, CDR2 SVGAGI. CDR3 sequence reads: CASNRGKDQPQHF. The CDR3, as DNA: TGTGCCAGCAACCGGGGGAAGGATCAGCCCCAGCATTTT.

The chain couples TRBV9 to TRBJ1-1, with a tentative D call TRBD1 (5 bases). The V gene lost 0 bases and the J gene lost 8 bases, with 8 bases spanning the gap. Germline CDR1 is SGDLS and CDR2 is YYNGEE. CDR3 length: 12 amino acids. The CDR3 DNA reads as TGTGCCAGCAGCGTAGTGGGGGGAGAAGCTTTCTTT. It yields the protein CASSVVGGEAFF.

The gene calls are TRBV5-1 and TRBJ2-7; TRBD2 might be the D (6 bases). Germline V gives CDR1 SGHRS, CDR2 YFSETQ. Trimming took off 4 bases at V and 2 bases at J, with 13 bases between the two ends. The CDR3 contains 14 residues. The CDR3: CASSQGGETYEQYF. CDR3 DNA sequence: TGCGCCAGCAGCCAAGGAGGGGAAACCTACGAGCAGTACTTC.

Turning to this clone: Lacking the conserved final phenylalanine or tryptophan, this CDR3 likely reflects a read error. The V and J genes are TRBV5-6 and TRBJ1-5; no firm D call. The CDR3 covers 14 residues. V lost 2 bases and J lost 3, with 9 bases in between. The germline gives CDR1 SGHDT, CDR2 YYEEEE. The CDR3 bases are TGTGCCAGCAGCTTTTTCACAGTCAATCAGCCCCAGCATCTT. This sequence encodes CASSFFTVNQPQHL.

V is TRBV5-4 and J is TRBJ1-4; no reliable D call. Germline CDR1 reads SGHNT; CDR2 reads YYREEE (reference sequence). The CDR3 covers 14 residues. V lost 4 bases, J lost 8 bases, and 15 bases lay in between. The chain's CDR3 is CASSKKSGEEKLFF. The CDR3 region has the DNA TGTGCCAGCAGCAAAAAATCCGGGGAAGAAAAACTGTTTTTT.

In DNA form, the CDR3 reads TGTGCCAGCTCATCGACAGACGTTGTGGATCTTAAGGATCAGCCCCAGCATTTT. Translated, it gives CASSSTDVVDLKDQPQHF. J is TRBJ1-5 and V is TRBV18; D perhaps matches TRBD1 (5 bases). CDR1 KGHSH and CDR2 LQKENI come from the germline V gene. CDR3 size: 18 residues. V lost 5 bases to trimming and J lost 5 bases, with 25 bases between them.

The chain couples TRBV9 to TRBJ2-5, with 13 bases matching TRBD2. J gave up 6 bases and V 3 bases, and 8 bases lay outside the gene matches. Germline V gene data show CDR1 as SGDLS and CDR2 as YYNGEE. CDR3 length equals 16 residues. CDR3 in DNA: TGTGCCAGCAGCGACGGGACTAGCGGGATTTTGAAGACCCAGTACTTC. Protein sequence: CASSDGTSGILKTQYF.

The chain couples TRBV28 to TRBJ1-1; D might be TRBD1 (5 bases). This CDR3 comprises 11 residues. The ends were cut back, 3 bases at V and 6 bases at J, with 5 bases in the middle. Germline V CDR1 and CDR2: MDHEN, SYDVKM. The CDR3 reads CASSFRAEAFF. CDR3 bases: TGTGCCAGCAGTTTCAGGGCTGAAGCTTTCTTT.

The V gene is TRBV7-2, the J gene TRBJ1-2, with a possible D match to TRBD1 (5 bases). V was pared by 1 base and J by 5 bases, with 17 bases between. Germline loops: CDR1 SGHTA, CDR2 FQGNSA. This CDR3 contains 16 residues. The CDR3, as DNA: TGTGCCAGCAGCTTAGTGGGCGGGACCCTACCATATGGCTACACCTTC. Its protein is CASSLVGGTLPYGYTF.

The chain has TRBV28 and TRBJ2-5; a weak D match, TRBD2 (6 bases). Trimming shortened V by 4 bases and J by 11 bases, and 23 bases separated the two germline ends. The CDR3 covers 15 residues. Germline CDR1 is MDHEN and CDR2 is SYDVKM. The DNA for the CDR3 is TGTGCCAGCAGTTCGGGGCCGGGGGTTGGTCGGAGGCAGTACTTC. Encoded protein: CASSSGPGVGRRQYF. Based on the CDR3 plus reference TRBV28 and TRBJ2-5, the full variable domain is DVKVTQSSRYLVKRTGEKVFLECVQDMDHENMFWYRQDPGLGLRLIYFSYDVKMKEKGDIPEGYSVSREKKERFSLILESASTNQTSMYLCASSSGPGVGRRQYFGPGTRLLVL.